The source of this TCR beta chain is a study of T cell repertoires in cytomegalovirus infection. Study findings and constraints: Dominating the ex vivo response were TCR beta clonotypes that were CMV-specific and HLA-C-restricted. The study identified carriers of CMV plus the relevant HLA from cumulative public TCR beta family frequency.

Trimming removed 7 bases from V and 0 bases from J, with 11 bases in between. The CDR3 sequence is 14 residues long. Germline V gene data show CDR1 as SGHTA and CDR2 as FQGNSA. TCRdb analysed the reads with MiXCR anew, one entry per CDR3 protein. The data hold 550,000 to 850,000 distinct CDR3 sequences, with roughly 33% observed a single time. This clonotype was picked up many times. Its matching antigen is unknown. This receptor was obtained from a human donor in good health (CMV status not recorded). Some clones in this sample may be carry-over from other donors' samples. Material: cultured PBMCs, obtained from culture after CMV antigen stimulation. The rearrangement links TRBV7-2 to TRBJ2-3; weak D call: TRBD2 (7 bases). The CDR3 DNA follows: TGTGCCAGCAACCGGGGGGCTAGCACAGATACGCAGTATTTT. Translation gives CASNRGASTDTQYF.